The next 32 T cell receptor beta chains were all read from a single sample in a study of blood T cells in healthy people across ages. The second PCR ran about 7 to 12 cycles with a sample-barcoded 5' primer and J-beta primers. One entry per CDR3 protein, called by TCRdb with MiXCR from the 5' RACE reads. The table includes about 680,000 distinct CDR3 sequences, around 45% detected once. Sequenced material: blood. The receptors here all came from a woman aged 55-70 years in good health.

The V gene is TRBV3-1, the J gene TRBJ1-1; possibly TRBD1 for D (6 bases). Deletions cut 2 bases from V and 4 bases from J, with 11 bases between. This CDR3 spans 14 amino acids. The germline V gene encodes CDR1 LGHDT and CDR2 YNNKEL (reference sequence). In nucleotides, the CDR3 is TGTGCCAGCAGCCAAACAGACAGGCTCACTGAAGCTTTCTTT. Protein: CASSQTDRLTEAFF.

CDR3 amino acids: CASSLRGGSSSYEQYF. For the CDR3, the DNA is TGTGCCAGCAGCTTAAGGGGGGGCAGTAGCTCCTACGAGCAGTACTTC. The V and J genes are TRBV7-3 and TRBJ2-7; TRBD2 might be the D (7 bases). Trimming stripped 1 base from V and 0 bases from J, with 13 bases between. CDR3 length: 16 residues. Germline V gene data show CDR1 as SGHTA and CDR2 as FQGTGA.

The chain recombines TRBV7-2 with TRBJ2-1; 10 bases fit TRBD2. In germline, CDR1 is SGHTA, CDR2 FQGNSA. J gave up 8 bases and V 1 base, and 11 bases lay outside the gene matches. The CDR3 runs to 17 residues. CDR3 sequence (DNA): TGTACCAGCAGCTTAGGTCTAGCGGGAGCGGGGATGGATGAGCAGTTCTTC. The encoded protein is CTSSLGLAGAGMDEQFF. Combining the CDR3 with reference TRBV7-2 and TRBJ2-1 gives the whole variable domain GAGVSQSPSNKVTEKGKDVELRCDPISGHTALYWYRQSLGQGLEFLIYFQGNSAPDKSGLPSDRFSAERTGGSVSTLTIQRTQQEDSAVYLCTSSLGLAGAGMDEQFFGPGTRLTVL.

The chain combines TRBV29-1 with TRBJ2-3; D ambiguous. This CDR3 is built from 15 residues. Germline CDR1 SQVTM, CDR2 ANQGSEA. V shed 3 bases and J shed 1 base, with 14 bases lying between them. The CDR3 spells CSVEGATSGTDTQYF. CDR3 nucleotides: TGCAGCGTTGAGGGTGCTACGAGCGGCACAGATACGCAGTATTTT.

The CDR3 region has the DNA TGCGCCAGCAGCGCGGGGGACACAGATACGCAGTATTTT. Amino acid sequence: CASSAGDTDTQYF. The chain is built from TRBV5-1 and TRBJ2-3; 7 bases align to TRBD2. Trimming cost V 4 bases and J 2 bases; bases outside gene matches: 1. From germline, CDR1 is SGHRS and CDR2 YFSETQ. The CDR3 extends over 13 amino acids. The full variable domain, its missing parts supplied by reference TRBV5-1 and TRBJ2-3, is KAGVTQTPRYLIKTRGQQVTLSCSPISGHRSVSWYQQTPGQGLQFLFEYFSETQRNKGNFPGRFSGRQFSNSRSEMNVSTLELGDSALYLCASSAGDTDTQYFGPGTRLTVL.

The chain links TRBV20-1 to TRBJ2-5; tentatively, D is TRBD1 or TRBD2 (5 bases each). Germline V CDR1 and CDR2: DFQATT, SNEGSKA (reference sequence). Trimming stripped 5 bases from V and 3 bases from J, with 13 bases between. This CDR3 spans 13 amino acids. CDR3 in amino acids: CSARGYLEETQYF. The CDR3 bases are TGCAGTGCTCGGGGCTATCTAGAAGAGACCCAGTACTTC.

This CDR3 is CASSYTGFSEQYF. The CDR3 nucleotides are TGTGCCAGCAGTTACACGGGGTTCAGCGAGCAGTACTTC. This chain joins TRBV6-2 or TRBV6-3 and TRBJ2-7; possible D gene TRBD2, 5 bases. Germline V gives CDR1 MNHEY, CDR2 SVGEGT. This CDR3 has 13 amino acids. Trimming stripped 2 bases from V and 6 bases from J, with 11 bases between.

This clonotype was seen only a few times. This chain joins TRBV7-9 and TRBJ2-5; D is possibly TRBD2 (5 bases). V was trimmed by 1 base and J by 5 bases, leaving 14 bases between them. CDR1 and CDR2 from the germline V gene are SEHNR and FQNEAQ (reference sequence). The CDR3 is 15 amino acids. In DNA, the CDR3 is TGTGCCAGCAGCTTAGGCTTACTAGGCGGGGAGACCCAGTACTTC. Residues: CASSLGLLGGETQYF.

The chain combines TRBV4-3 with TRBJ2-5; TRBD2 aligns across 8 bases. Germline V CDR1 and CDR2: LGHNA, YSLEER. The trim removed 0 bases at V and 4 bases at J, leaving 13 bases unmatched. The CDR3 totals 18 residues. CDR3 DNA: TGCGCCAGCAGCCAAGAGAGGGCAGCGGGAGATTGGGGAGAGACCCAGTACTTC. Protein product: CASSQERAAGDWGETQYF.

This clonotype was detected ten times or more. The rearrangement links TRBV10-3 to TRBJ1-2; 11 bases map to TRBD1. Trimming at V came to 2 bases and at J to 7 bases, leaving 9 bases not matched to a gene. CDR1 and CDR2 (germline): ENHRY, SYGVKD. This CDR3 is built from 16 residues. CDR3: CAISEPTGQGALGYTF. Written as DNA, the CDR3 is TGTGCCATCAGTGAGCCCACCGGACAGGGGGCGCTTGGCTACACCTTC.

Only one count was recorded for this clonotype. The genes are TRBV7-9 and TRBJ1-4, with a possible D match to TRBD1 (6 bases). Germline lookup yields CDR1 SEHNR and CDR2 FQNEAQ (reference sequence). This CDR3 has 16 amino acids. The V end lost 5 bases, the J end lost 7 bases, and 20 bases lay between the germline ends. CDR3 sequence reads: CASSIAPLGGPEKLFF. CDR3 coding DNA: TGTGCCAGCAGCATCGCCCCTTTGGGGGGGCCTGAAAAACTGTTTTTT.

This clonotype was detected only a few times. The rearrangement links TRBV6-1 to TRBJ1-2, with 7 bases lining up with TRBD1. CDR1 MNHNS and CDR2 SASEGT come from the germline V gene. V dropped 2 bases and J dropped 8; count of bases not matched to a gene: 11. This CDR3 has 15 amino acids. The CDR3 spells CASSENAGGREGYTF. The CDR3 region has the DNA TGTGCCAGCAGTGAAAATGCAGGGGGGCGCGAGGGCTACACCTTC.

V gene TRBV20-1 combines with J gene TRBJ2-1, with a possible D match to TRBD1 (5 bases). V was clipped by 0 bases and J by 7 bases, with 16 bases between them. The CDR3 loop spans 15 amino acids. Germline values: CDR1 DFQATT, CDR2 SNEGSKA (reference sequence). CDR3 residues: CSAREPSQGDNEQFF. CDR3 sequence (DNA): TGCAGTGCTAGAGAACCCTCACAAGGGGATAATGAGCAGTTCTTC.

The CDR3 spells CASSLGMDSPLHF. CDR3 bases: TGTGCCAGCAGCTTAGGGATGGATTCACCCCTCCACTTT. The chain employs TRBV7-2 and TRBJ1-6; D ambiguous. Trimming took off 1 base at V and 8 bases at J, with 6 bases between the two ends. CDR1 and CDR2 (germline): SGHTA, FQGNSA. CDR3 length: 13 amino acids.

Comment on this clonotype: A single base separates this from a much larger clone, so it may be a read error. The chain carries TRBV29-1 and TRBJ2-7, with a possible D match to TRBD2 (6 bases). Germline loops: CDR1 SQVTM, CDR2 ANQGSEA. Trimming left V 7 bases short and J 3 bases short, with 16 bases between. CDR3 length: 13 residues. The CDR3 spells CSGGSSVYYEQYF. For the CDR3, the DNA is TGCAGCGGTGGGTCTAGCGTGTACTACGAGCAGTACTTC.

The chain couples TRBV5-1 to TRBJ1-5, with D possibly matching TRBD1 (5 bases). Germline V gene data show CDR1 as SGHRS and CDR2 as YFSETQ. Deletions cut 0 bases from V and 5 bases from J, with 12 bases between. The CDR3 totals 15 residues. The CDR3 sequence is CASSLGGGDDQPQHF. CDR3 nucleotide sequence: TGCGCCAGCAGCTTGGGTGGCGGGGACGATCAGCCCCAGCATTTT. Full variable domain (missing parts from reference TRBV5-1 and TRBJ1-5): KAGVTQTPRYLIKTRGQQVTLSCSPISGHRSVSWYQQTPGQGLQFLFEYFSETQRNKGNFPGRFSGRQFSNSRSEMNVSTLELGDSALYLCASSLGGGDDQPQHFGDGTRLSIL.

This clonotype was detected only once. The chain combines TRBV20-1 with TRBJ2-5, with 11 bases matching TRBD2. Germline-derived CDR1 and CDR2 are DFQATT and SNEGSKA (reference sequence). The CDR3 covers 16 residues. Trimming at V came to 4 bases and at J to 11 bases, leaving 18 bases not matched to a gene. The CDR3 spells CSANPLTSGSYNEQYF. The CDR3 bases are TGCAGTGCTAATCCCCTAACTAGCGGGAGCTACAATGAGCAGTACTTC.

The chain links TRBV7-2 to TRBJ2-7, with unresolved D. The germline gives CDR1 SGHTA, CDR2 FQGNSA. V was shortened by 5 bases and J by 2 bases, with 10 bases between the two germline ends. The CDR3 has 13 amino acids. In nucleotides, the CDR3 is TGTGCCAGCAGCCTTGGGTGGACCTACGAGCAGTACTTC. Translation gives CASSLGWTYEQYF.

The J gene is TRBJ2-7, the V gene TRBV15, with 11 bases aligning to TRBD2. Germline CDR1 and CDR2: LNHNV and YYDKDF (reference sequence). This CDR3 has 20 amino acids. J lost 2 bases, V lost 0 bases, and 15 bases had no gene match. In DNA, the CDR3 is TGTGCCACCAGCAGAGATTGGGCTAGCGGGAGGCCCGATCCCCCCTACGAGCAGTACTTC. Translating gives CATSRDWASGRPDPPYEQYF.

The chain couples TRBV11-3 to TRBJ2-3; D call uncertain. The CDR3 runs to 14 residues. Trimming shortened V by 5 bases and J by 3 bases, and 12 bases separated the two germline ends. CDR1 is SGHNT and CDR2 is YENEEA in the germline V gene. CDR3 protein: CASSPSSLTDTQYF. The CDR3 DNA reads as TGTGCCAGCAGCCCATCCAGCCTGACAGATACGCAGTATTTT.

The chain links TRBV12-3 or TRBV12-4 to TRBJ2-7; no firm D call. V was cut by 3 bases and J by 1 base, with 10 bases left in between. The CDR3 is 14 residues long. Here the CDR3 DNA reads TGTGCCAGCAGTTTTCCCCCGGGTTCCTACGAGCAGTACTTC. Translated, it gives CASSFPPGSYEQYF.

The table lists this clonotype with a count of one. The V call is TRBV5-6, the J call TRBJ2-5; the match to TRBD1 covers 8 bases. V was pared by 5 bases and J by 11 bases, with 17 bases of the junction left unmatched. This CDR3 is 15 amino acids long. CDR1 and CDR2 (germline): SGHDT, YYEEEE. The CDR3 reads CASRRRQGRVGEQYF. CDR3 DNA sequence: TGTGCCAGCAGGAGAAGACAGGGGCGCGTGGGGGAGCAGTACTTC.

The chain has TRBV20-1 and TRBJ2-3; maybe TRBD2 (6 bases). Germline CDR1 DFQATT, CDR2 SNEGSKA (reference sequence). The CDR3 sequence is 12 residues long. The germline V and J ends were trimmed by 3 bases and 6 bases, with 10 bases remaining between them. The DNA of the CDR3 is TGCAGTGCTAGCGGGAGAGCGGATACGCAGTATTTT. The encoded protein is CSASGRADTQYF.

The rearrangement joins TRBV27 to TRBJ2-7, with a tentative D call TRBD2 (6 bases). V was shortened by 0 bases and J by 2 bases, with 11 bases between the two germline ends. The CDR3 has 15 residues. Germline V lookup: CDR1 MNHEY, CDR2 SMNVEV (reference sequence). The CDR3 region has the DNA TGTGCCAGCAGTTTATCGTGGGCGGGGACCTACGAGCAGTACTTC. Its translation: CASSLSWAGTYEQYF.

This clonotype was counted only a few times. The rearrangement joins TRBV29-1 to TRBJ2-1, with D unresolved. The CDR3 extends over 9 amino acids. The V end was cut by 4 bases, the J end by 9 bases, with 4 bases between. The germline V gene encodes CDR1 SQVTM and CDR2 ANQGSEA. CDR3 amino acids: CSVGSEQFF. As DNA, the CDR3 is TGCAGCGTTGGAAGTGAGCAGTTCTTC.

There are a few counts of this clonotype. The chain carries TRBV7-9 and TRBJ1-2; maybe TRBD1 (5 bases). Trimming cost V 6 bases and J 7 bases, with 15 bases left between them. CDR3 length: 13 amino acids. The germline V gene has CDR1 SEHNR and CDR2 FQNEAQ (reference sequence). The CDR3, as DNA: TGTGCCAGCAGTGATCCGGGGGGATTTGGCTACACCTTC. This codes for CASSDPGGFGYTF.

CDR3 nucleotides: TGCAGTGCTAGAGATCAGGGAGTGGGGGTGGCTAGTGAGCAGTTCTTC. Encoded protein: CSARDQGVGVASEQFF. J is TRBJ2-1 and V is TRBV20-1; D may be TRBD1 or TRBD2 (5 bases each). This CDR3 contains 16 residues. The germline V and J ends were trimmed by 0 bases and 9 bases, with 21 bases remaining between them. The germline V gene encodes CDR1 DFQATT and CDR2 SNEGSKA (reference sequence).

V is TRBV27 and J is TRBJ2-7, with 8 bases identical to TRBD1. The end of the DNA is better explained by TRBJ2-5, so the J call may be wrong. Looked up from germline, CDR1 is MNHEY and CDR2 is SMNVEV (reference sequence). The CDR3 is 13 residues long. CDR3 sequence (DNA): TGTGCCAGCAGTCCCACAGGGGGAAGGACCCAGTACTTC. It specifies CASSPTGGRTQYF.

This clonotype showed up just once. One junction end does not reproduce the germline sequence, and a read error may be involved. Here the CDR3 DNA reads TGCGCCGGCAGCCAAGATCAGGGTACCGAGACCCAGTACTTC. Translated: CAGSQDQGTETQYF. This chain joins TRBV4-3 and TRBJ2-5, with D tentatively TRBD1 (5 bases). This CDR3 is built from 14 residues. Germline V lookup: CDR1 LGHNA, CDR2 YSLEER.

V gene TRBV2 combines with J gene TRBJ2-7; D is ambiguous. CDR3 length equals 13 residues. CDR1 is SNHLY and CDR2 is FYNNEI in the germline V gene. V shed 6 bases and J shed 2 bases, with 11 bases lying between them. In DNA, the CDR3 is TGTGCCAGCAGCGATATTAGCACCTACGAGCAGTACTTC. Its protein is CASSDISTYEQYF.

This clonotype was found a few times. The CDR3 reads CASSTSQGSRETQYF. In nucleotides, the CDR3 is TGTGCCAGCAGCACCTCCCAGGGGTCTCGCGAGACCCAGTACTTC. This rearrangement joins TRBV6-2 or TRBV6-3 to TRBJ2-5, with D maybe TRBD1 (6 bases). Trimming pared 6 bases from V and 5 bases from J, leaving 19 bases between. The CDR3 contains 15 residues. Germline CDR1 reads MNHEY; CDR2 reads SVGEGT.

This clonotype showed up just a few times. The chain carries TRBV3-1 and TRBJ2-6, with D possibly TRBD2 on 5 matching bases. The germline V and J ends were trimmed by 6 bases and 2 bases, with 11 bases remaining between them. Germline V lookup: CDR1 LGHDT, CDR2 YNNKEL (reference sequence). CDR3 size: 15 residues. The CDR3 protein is CASSHRTPGANVLTF. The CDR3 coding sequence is TGTGCCAGCAGTCACCGGACTCCTGGGGCCAACGTCCTGACTTTC.